This passage covers 20 T cell receptor beta chains from one sample sequenced in a study of cytomegalovirus exposure and HLA in healthy donors. The PCR had 60 Vbeta and 13 Jbeta primers. TCRdb's table, derived via immunoSEQ multiplex PCR, lists solely in-frame clones and lacks some. The table records about 140,000 clones, 77% of them present only once. What was sequenced was PBMCs. These receptor sequences come from a female donor in good health and CMV-seronegative.

V and J are TRBV19 and TRBJ2-1, with a weak D call TRBD2 (5 bases). This CDR3 comprises 15 residues. Germline assignment: CDR1 LNHDA and CDR2 SQIVND (reference sequence). V was clipped by 5 bases and J by 2 bases, with 13 bases between them. CDR3 DNA sequence: TGTGCCAGTAGTGGCGTAAGCGGAACCTACAATGAGCAGTTCTTC. Translated, it gives CASSGVSGTYNEQFF.

The chain combines TRBV29-1 with TRBJ2-1, with TRBD1 as a possible D gene (5 bases). Deletions cut 4 bases from V and 9 bases from J, with 16 bases between. The CDR3 totals 13 residues. Germline assignment: CDR1 SQVTM and CDR2 ANQGSEA. DNA for the CDR3: TGCAGCGTTGCATCACAGGTAGTAGGTGAGCAGTTCTTC. This gives the protein CSVASQVVGEQFF.

This clone appeared once. The gene calls are TRBV6-4 and TRBJ1-1, with TRBD1 matching 8 bases. Unmatched junction bases numbered 1, after V lost 3 bases and J lost 4 bases. The CDR3 is made up of 13 amino acids. Germline V lookup: CDR1 MRHNA, CDR2 SNTAGT. DNA of the CDR3: TGTGCCAGCAGTGAAGACAGGGGCACTGAAGCTTTCTTT. Encoded protein: CASSEDRGTEAFF.

The chain carries TRBV2 and TRBJ1-3; D is undetermined. This CDR3 region has 15 residues. Between the trimmed V and J ends, which lost 4 bases and 1 base, there was a span of 11 bases. Per germline, CDR1 SNHLY and CDR2 FYNNEI. CDR3 sequence reads: CASSGPTESGNTIYF. In DNA, the CDR3 is TGTGCCAGCAGTGGGCCCACGGAGTCTGGAAACACCATATATTTT.

J is TRBJ2-1 and V is TRBV10-3; 8 bases are shared with TRBD2. The CDR3 runs to 21 residues. Per germline, CDR1 ENHRY and CDR2 SYGVKD. The junction had 24 bases not matched to a gene; V was cut back by 1 base and J by 7 bases. For the CDR3, the DNA is TGTGCCATCAGTGAGTATCTGTGGACGAGCGGGGGTATCTCGGACAAAAATGAGCAGTTCTTC. Translating it yields CAISEYLWTSGGISDKNEQFF.

The gene calls are TRBV6-5 and TRBJ2-5, with 8 bases that match TRBD2. This CDR3 contains 15 residues. J was trimmed by 1 base and V by 4 bases; bases with no gene match: 5. Germline V gene sequence: CDR1 MNHEY, CDR2 SVGAGI. CDR3 sequence (DNA): TGTGCCAGCAGTTTCTCGGGGGGGACCCAAGAGACCCAGTACTTC. Amino acids: CASSFSGGTQETQYF.

The genes are TRBV5-1 and TRBJ1-6; 8 positions agree with TRBD1. Germline assignment: CDR1 SGHRS and CDR2 YFSETQ. With V trimmed by 7 bases and J by 14 bases, 17 bases remained unmatched. CDR3 size: 15 residues. The CDR3 DNA reads TGCGCCAGCTCCCCGGGACAGGCTGAGCCCTTGACCCTCCACTTT. Translated: CASSPGQAEPLTLHF.

This clone was recorded only once. The chain employs TRBV25-1 and TRBJ2-5; 9 bases are a match to TRBD2. Per the germline V gene, CDR1 is MGHDK and CDR2 is SYGVNS. The CDR3 is made up of 16 amino acids. J gave up 5 bases and V 5 bases, and 12 bases lay outside the gene matches. Here the CDR3 reads CASSLAGGPGIETQYF. Written as DNA, the CDR3 is TGTGCCAGCAGTTTGGCGGGAGGGCCAGGAATTGAGACCCAGTACTTC.

The CDR3 protein is CASSFLGGPTRETQYF. The CDR3 nucleotides read TGCGCCAGCAGCTTCTTGGGAGGACCAACGCGGGAGACCCAGTACTTC. The V and J genes are TRBV5-1 and TRBJ2-5, with a tentative D call TRBD2 (6 bases). The CDR3 runs to 16 residues. Per the germline V gene, CDR1 is SGHRS and CDR2 is YFSETQ. V was cut by 2 bases and J by 5 bases, with 19 bases left in between.

This clone occurred once. V usage is TRBV19 and J usage is TRBJ1-5; TRBD1 aligns across 10 bases. The CDR3 is 17 residues long. Looked up from germline, CDR1 is LNHDA and CDR2 is SQIVND (reference sequence). The V gene end was trimmed by 4 bases and the J gene end by 0 bases; junction bases not matched to a gene: 6. The CDR3 loop reads CASSREDRGYSNQPQHF. The CDR3 nucleotides are TGTGCCAGTAGTAGAGAGGACAGGGGGTATAGCAATCAGCCCCAGCATTTT.

The V and J genes are TRBV6-6 and TRBJ1-1; no clear D. The V end lost 2 bases, the J end lost 3 bases, and 16 bases lay between the germline ends. This CDR3 region has 16 residues. Germline V gives CDR1 MNHNY, CDR2 SVGAGI (reference sequence). The CDR3 protein is CASSYRDGEEDTEAFF. The CDR3 nucleotides read TGTGCCAGCAGTTACCGCGACGGGGAAGAGGACACTGAAGCTTTCTTT.

The chain employs TRBV10-1 and TRBJ2-2, with 7 bases aligning to TRBD1. J gave up 3 bases and V 6 bases, and 13 bases lay outside the gene matches. Per the germline V gene, CDR1 is WNHNN and CDR2 is SYGVQD (reference sequence). The CDR3 is 17 residues long. The CDR3 sequence: CASSDPGTANYTGELFF. The DNA for the CDR3 is TGCGCCAGCAGCGATCCCGGGACAGCGAATTACACCGGGGAGCTGTTTTTT.

The V gene is TRBV9, the J gene TRBJ1-1; 7 nucleotides agree with TRBD1. The CDR3 runs 14 residues. V was clipped by 3 bases and J by 4 bases; unmatched bases: 6. Germline V CDR1 and CDR2: SGDLS, YYNGEE. In DNA, the CDR3 is TGTGCCAGCAGCGCCACAGGGGATAGCACTGAAGCTTTCTTT. Protein: CASSATGDSTEAFF.

V and J are TRBV27 and TRBJ1-2, with 12 bases matching TRBD1. Germline lookup yields CDR1 MNHEY and CDR2 SMNVEV (reference sequence). This CDR3 is built from 15 residues. The trim removed 6 bases at V and 8 bases at J, leaving 10 bases unmatched. CDR3: CASSLRDRGLGGYTF. The CDR3 DNA sequence: TGTGCCAGCAGCTTAAGGGACAGGGGGCTTGGAGGCTACACCTTC.

V gene TRBV25-1 combines with J gene TRBJ2-1; 11 bases align to TRBD2. Looked up from germline, CDR1 is MGHDK and CDR2 is SYGVNS. With 10 bases clipped from V and 4 bases from J, the junction kept 6 bases outside the gene matches. The CDR3 is 14 amino acids. The CDR3 sequence: CATTSGRDYNEQFF. The CDR3 DNA follows: TGTGCCACCACTAGCGGGAGAGATTACAATGAGCAGTTCTTC.

The CDR3 nucleotides read TGTGCCACCAGCAGGGGAGGCTCCTACAATGAGCAGTTCTTC. This translates into CATSRGGSYNEQFF. The gene calls are TRBV15 and TRBJ2-1; D is possibly TRBD2 (6 bases). Trimming cost V 3 bases and J 0 bases, with 6 bases left between them. Germline loops: CDR1 LNHNV, CDR2 YYDKDF (reference sequence). The CDR3 contains 14 residues.

The chain recombines TRBV7-9 with TRBJ1-1; D gene uncertain. This CDR3 region has 12 residues. The germline CDR1 and CDR2 sequences are SEHNR and FQNEAQ (reference sequence). V shed 3 bases and J shed 6 bases, with 8 bases lying between them. The CDR3, as DNA: TGTGCCAGCAGCTTCGGTGTGGCTGAAGCTTTCTTT. This encodes CASSFGVAEAFF.

The count of this clone is one. The chain has TRBV4-1 and TRBJ2-7; a possible D gene is TRBD1 (5 bases). The V gene's germline CDR1 is MGHRA and CDR2 YSYEKL. The CDR3 has 17 residues. V was shortened by 1 base and J by 0 bases, with 16 bases between the two germline ends. CDR3 sequence: CASSQGPAGLSSYEQYF. The CDR3 region has the DNA TGCGCCAGCAGCCAAGGCCCGGCAGGGCTGAGCTCCTACGAGCAGTACTTC.

This chain connects TRBV12-5 to TRBJ2-1; 10 bases map to TRBD2. V lost 3 bases to trimming and J lost 6 bases; unmatched junction nucleotides: 2. The germline V gene has CDR1 LGHNT and CDR2 FRNRAP. The CDR3 runs 14 residues. CDR3 DNA sequence: TGTGCTAGTGGTTTTAGCGGGGGGAGCAATGAGCAGTTCTTC. Translated: CASGFSGGSNEQFF. Full variable domain (rest looked up from reference TRBV12-5 and TRBJ2-1): DARVTQTPRHKVTEMGQEVTMRCQPILGHNTVFWYRQTMMQGLELLAYFRNRAPLDDSGMPKDRFSAEMPDATLATLKIQPSEPRDSAVYFCASGFSGGSNEQFFGPGTRLTVL.

This chain joins TRBV11-2 and TRBJ1-2; D is undetermined. V lost 6 bases to trimming and J lost 1 base, with 15 bases between them. The CDR3 loop spans 15 amino acids. Germline loops: CDR1 SGHAT, CDR2 FQNNGV. The CDR3 is CASRRNGLDNYGYTF. CDR3 coding DNA: TGTGCCAGCAGAAGAAATGGGCTGGATAACTATGGCTACACCTTC.